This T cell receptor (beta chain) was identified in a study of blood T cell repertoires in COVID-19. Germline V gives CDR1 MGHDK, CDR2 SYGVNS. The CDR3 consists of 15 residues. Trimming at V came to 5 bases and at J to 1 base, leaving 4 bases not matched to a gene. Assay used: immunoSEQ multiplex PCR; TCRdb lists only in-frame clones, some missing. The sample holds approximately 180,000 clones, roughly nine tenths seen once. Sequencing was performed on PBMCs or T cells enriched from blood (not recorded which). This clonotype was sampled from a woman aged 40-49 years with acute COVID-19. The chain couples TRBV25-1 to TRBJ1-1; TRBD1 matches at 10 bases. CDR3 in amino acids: CASSPRTGGNTEAFF. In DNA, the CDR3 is TGTGCCAGCAGTCCCCGGACAGGGGGGAACACTGAAGCTTTCTTT. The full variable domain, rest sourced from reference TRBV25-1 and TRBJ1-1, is EADIYQTPRYLVIGTGKKITLECSQTMGHDKMYWYQQDPGMELHLIHYSYGVNSTEKGDLSSESTVSRIRTEHFPLTLESARPSHTSQYLCASSPRTGGNTEAFFGQGTRLTVV.